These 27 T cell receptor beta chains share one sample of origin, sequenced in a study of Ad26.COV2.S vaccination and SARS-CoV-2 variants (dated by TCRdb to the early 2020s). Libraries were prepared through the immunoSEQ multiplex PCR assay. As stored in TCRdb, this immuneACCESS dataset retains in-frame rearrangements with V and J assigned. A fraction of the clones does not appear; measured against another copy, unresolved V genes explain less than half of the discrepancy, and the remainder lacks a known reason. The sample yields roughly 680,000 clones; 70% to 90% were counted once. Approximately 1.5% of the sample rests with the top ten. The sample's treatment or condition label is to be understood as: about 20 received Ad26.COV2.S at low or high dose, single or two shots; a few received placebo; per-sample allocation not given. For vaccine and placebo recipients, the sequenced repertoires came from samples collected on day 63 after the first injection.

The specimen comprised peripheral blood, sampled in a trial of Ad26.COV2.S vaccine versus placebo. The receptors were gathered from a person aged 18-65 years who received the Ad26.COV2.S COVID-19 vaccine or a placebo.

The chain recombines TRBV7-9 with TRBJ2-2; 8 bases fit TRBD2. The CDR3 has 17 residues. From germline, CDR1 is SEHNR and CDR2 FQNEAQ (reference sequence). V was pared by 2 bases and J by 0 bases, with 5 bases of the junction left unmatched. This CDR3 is CASSLKVRGANTGELFF. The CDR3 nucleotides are TGTGCCAGCAGCTTAAAGGTGCGGGGGGCGAACACCGGGGAGCTGTTTTTT.

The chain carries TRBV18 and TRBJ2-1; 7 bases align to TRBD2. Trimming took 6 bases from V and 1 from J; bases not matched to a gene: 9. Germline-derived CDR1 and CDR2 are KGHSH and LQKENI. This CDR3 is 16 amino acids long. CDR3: CASSDLPGGSYNEQFF. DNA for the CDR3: TGTGCCAGCTCCGATCTACCGGGGGGTTCCTACAATGAGCAGTTCTTC.

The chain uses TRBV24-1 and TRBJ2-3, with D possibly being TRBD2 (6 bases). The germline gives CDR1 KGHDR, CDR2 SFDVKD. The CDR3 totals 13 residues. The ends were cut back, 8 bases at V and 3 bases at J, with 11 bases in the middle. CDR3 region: CATMAGRTDTQYF. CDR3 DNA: TGTGCCACCATGGCGGGGAGAACAGATACGCAGTATTTT.

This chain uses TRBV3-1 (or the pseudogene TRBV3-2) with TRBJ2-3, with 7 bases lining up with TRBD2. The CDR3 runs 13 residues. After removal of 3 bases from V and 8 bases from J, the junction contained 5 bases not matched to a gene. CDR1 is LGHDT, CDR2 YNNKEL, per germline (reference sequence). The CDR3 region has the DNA TGTGCCAGCAGCCACCAAGGGGAGGGTACGCAGTATTTT. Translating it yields CASSHQGEGTQYF.

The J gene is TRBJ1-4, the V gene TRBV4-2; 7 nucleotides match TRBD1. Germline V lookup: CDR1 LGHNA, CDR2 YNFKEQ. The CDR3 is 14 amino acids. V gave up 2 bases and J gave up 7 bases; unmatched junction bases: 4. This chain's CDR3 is CASSQFGTAEKLFF. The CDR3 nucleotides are TGTGCCAGCAGCCAATTTGGGACAGCTGAAAAACTGTTTTTT.

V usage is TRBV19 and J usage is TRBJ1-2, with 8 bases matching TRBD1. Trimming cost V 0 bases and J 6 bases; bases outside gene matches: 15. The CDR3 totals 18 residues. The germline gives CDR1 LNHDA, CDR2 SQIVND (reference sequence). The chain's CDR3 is CASSIDATGVTQANGYTF. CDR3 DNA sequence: TGTGCCAGTAGTATAGACGCGACAGGGGTAACCCAAGCCAATGGCTACACCTTC. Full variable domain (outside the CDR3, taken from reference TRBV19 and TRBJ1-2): DGGITQSPKYLFRKEGQNVTLSCEQNLNHDAMYWYRQDPGQGLRLIYYSQIVNDFQKGDIAEGYSVSREKKESFPLTVTSAQKNPTAFYLCASSIDATGVTQANGYTFGSGTRLTVV.

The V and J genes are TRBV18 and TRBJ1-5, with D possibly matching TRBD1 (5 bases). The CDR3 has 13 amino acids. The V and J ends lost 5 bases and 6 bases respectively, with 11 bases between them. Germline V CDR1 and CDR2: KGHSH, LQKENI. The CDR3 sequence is CASSETGGQPQHF. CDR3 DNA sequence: TGTGCCAGCTCAGAAACCGGGGGTCAGCCCCAGCATTTT.

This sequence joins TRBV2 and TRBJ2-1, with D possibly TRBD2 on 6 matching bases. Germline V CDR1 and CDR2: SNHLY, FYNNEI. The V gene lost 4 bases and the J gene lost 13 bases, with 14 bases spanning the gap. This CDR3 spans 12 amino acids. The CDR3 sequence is CASSVFSGDQFF. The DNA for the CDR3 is TGTGCCAGCAGTGTCTTCTCGGGAGATCAGTTCTTC.

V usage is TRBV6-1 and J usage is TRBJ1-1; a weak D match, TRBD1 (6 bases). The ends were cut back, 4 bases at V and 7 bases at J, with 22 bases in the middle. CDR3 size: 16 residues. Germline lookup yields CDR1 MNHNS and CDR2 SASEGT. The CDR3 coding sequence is TGTGCCAGCAGTGGCCCCCCGGGACACCACGGGGGTGAAGCTTTCTTT. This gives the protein CASSGPPGHHGGEAFF.

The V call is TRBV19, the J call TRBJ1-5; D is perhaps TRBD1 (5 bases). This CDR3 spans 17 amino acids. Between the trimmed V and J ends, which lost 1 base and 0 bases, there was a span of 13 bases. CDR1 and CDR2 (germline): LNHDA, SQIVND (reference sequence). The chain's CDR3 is CASSIAPGRYSNQPQHF. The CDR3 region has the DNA TGTGCCAGTAGTATAGCCCCGGGACGTTATAGCAATCAGCCCCAGCATTTT.

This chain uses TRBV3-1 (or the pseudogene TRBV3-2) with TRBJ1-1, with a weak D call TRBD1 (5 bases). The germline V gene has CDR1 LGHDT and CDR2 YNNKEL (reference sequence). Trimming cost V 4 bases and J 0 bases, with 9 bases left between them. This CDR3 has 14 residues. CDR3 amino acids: CASSPRGLNTEAFF. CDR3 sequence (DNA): TGTGCCAGCAGCCCCCGGGGCCTGAACACTGAAGCTTTCTTT.

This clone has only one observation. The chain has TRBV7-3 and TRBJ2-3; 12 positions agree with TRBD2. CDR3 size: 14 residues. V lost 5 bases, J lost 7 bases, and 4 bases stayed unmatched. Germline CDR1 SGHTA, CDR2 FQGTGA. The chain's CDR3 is CASSPSGGANTQYF. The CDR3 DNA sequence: TGTGCCAGCAGCCCTAGCGGGGGGGCGAATACGCAGTATTTT.

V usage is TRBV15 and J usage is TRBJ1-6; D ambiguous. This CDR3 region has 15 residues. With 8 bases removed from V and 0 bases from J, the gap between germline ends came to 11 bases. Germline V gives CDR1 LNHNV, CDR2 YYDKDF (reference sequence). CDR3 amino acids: CATRSSGSYNSPLHF. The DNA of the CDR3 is TGTGCCACCCGGAGCTCAGGCTCCTATAATTCACCCCTCCACTTT.

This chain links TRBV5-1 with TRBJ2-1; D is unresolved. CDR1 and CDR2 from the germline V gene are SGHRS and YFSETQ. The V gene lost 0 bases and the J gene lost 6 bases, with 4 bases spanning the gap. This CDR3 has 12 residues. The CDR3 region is CASSLVLNEQFF. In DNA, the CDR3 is TGCGCCAGCAGCTTGGTGCTCAATGAGCAGTTCTTC.

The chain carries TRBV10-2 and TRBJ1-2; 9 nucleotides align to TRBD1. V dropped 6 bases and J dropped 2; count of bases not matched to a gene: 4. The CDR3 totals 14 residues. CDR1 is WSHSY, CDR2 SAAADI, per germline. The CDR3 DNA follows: TGCGCCAGCAGAGGACAGGGGACAAACTATGGCTACACCTTC. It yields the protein CASRGQGTNYGYTF.

The CDR3 DNA reads TGCGCCAGCAGCCCAGCGCGGGAAGGCTATGAGCAGTTCTTC. Amino acids: CASSPAREGYEQFF. The chain recombines TRBV5-1 with TRBJ2-1; possibly TRBD2 for D (6 bases). In germline, CDR1 is SGHRS, CDR2 YFSETQ. The length of the CDR3 is 14 residues. The V end was cut by 4 bases, the J end by 8 bases, with 16 bases between. Looking up the rest from reference TRBV5-1 and TRBJ2-1 gives the full variable domain: KAGVTQTPRYLIKTRGQQVTLSCSPISGHRSVSWYQQTPGQGLQFLFEYFSETQRNKGNFPGRFSGRQFSNSRSEMNVSTLELGDSALYLCASSPAREGYEQFFGPGTRLTVL.

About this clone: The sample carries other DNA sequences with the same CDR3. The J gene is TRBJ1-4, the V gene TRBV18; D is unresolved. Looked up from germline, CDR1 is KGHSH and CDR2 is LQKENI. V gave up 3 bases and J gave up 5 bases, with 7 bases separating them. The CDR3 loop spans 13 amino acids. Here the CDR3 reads CASSPSTNEKLFF. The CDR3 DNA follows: TGTGCCAGCTCACCCTCGACGAATGAAAAACTGTTTTTT.

DNA of the CDR3: TGTGCCAGCAGCCAGGCCCACGGGGGACCTAATGAAAAACTGTTTTTT. Its protein product is CASSQAHGGPNEKLFF. The chain recombines TRBV4-2 with TRBJ1-4; maybe TRBD1 (5 bases). The CDR3 has 16 residues. From germline, CDR1 is LGHNA and CDR2 YNFKEQ. V was cut by 3 bases and J by 3 bases, with 14 bases left in between.

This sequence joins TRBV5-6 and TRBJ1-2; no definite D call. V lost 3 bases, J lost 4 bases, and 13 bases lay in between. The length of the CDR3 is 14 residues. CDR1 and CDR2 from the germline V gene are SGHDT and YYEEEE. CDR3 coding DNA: TGTGCCAGCAGCTCTCGGAGGGCCTTCTATGGCTACACCTTC. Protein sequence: CASSSRRAFYGYTF.

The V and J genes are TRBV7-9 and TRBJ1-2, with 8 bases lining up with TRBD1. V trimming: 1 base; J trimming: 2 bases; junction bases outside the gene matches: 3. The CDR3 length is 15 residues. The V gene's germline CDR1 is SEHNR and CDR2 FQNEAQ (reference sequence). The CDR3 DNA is TGTGCCAGCAGCTTAGGCGGACAGGGAAACTATGGCTACACCTTC. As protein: CASSLGGQGNYGYTF.

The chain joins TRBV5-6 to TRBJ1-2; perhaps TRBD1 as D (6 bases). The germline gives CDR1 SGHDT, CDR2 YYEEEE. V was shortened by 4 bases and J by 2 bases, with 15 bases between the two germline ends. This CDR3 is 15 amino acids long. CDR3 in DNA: TGTGCCAGCAGCAAAGGGACACCCGCCAACTATGGCTACACCTTC. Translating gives CASSKGTPANYGYTF.

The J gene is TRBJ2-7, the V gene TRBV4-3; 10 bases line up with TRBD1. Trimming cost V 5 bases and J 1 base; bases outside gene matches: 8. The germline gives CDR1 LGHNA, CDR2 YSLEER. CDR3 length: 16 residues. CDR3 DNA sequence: TGCGCCAGCAGCTTTTCCGGGACAGGGGAGTCCTACGAGCAGTACTTC. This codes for CASSFSGTGESYEQYF.

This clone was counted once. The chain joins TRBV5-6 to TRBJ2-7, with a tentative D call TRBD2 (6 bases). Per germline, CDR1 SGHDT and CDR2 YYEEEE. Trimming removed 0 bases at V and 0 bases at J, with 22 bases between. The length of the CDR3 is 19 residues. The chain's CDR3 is CASSLEPSRERGSSYEQYF. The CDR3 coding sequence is TGTGCCAGCAGCTTGGAACCTAGCCGTGAACGGGGGAGCTCCTACGAGCAGTACTTC.

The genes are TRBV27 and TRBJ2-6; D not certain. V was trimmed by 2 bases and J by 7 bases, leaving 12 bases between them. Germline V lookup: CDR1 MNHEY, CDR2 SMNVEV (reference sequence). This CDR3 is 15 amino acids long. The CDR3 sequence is CASSLSRNPANVLTF. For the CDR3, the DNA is TGTGCCAGCAGTTTAAGCAGGAACCCAGCCAACGTCCTGACTTTC.

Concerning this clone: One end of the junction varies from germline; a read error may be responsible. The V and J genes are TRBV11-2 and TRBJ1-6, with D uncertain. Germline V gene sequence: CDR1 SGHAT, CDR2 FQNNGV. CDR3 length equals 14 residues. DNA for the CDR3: TGTGCCAGCAGATTAGAGACTCGACTTTCACCCCTCCACTTT. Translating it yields CASRLETRLSPLHF.

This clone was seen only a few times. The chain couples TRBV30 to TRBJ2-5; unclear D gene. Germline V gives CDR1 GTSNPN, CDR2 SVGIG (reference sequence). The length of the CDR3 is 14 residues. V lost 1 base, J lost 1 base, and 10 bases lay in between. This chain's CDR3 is CAWSGAITQETQYF. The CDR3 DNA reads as TGTGCCTGGAGTGGGGCCATCACCCAAGAGACCCAGTACTTC.

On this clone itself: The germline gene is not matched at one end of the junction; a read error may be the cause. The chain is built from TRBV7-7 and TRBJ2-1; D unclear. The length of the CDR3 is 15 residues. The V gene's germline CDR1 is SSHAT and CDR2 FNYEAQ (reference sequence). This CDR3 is CASTFTEPHYSEQFF. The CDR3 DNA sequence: TGTGCTAGCACTTTCACTGAGCCCCACTACAGTGAGCAGTTCTTC.